A selection of T cell receptor beta chains follows, all from one sample in a study of cytomegalovirus exposure and HLA in healthy donors. The data were produced by immunoSEQ multiplex PCR, yet TCRdb's version contains in-frame clones alone and is incomplete. The sample yields 85,000 to 100,000 clones, over 60% seen once. Sequencing input: PBMCs. The receptors come from a male donor in good health and CMV-seropositive. Both conserved end residues are part of each CDR3. The D gene is left open where the match is weak. Rows give clone size only sometimes, using once, few, many, or a class for an expanded clone.

>.|TRBJ2-7|TRBV6-5|.
TGTGCCAGCAGTTACACCCAGGGGCGCGAGCAGTACTTC
CASSYTQGREQYF
>TRBD1|TRBJ2-3|TRBV10-2|.
TGCGCCAGCAGAGAAGGGACAGGGGGAACAGATACGCAGTATTTT
CASREGTGGTDTQYF
>.|TRBJ1-5|TRBV6-1|few
TGTGCCAGCAGTGAACTCTTTAGCAATCAGCCCCAGCATTTT
CASSELFSNQPQHF
>.|TRBJ1-4|TRBV6-1|few
TGTGCCAGCAGTGAGGTCTGGAGGGCTAATGAAAAACTGTTTTTT
CASSEVWRANEKLFF
>.|TRBJ1-1|TRBV7-3|few
TGTGCCAGCAGCCAGGGGAACACTGAAGCTTTCTTT
CASSQGNTEAFF
>.|TRBJ1-2|TRBV11-2|.
TGTGCCAGCAGCTCCTTACGGACAAGAGGTTATGGCTACACCTTC
CASSSLRTRGYGYTF
>TRBD2|TRBJ2-1|TRBV6-5|.
TGTGCCAGCAGCCCGGGGGGGGCTGGTGAGCAGTTCTTC
CASSPGGAGEQFF
>.|TRBJ1-1|TRBV25-1|few
TGTGCCAGCAGGGGAGGGTTATCGAACACTGAAGCTTTCTTT
CASRGGLSNTEAFF
>TRBD1|TRBJ1-5|TRBV2|.
TGTGCCAGCAGGGGGACAGGGGGAGGGTATCAGTCCCAGCATTTT
CASRGTGGGYQSQHF
>TRBD1|TRBJ2-6|TRBV19|.
TGTGCCAGTAGACGACAGGGCTCTGGGGCCAACGTCCTGACTTTC
CASRRQGSGANVLTF
>.|TRBJ1-2|TRBV9|.
TGTGCCAGCAGCGTAGAGCAGGGGATCGTTCGAAGTGGCTACACCTTC
CASSVEQGIVRSGYTF
>TRBD2|TRBJ2-7|TRBV11-2|.
TGTGCCAGCAGCTCGGGACTAGCGGGGGGGACCTACGAGCAGTACTTC
CASSSGLAGGTYEQYF
>TRBD1|TRBJ1-5|TRBV6-6|.
TGTGCCAGCAGCCTCCTCGGACAGGTTGGTCAGCCCCAGCATTTT
CASSLLGQVGQPQHF
>TRBD1|TRBJ2-7|TRBV9|few
TGTGCCAGCAGCGCAAGGGACAGGAATTACGAGCAGTACTTC
CASSARDRNYEQYF
>.|TRBJ2-3|TRBV2|.
TGTGCCAGCAAGGCTAGCTTAATCACAGATACGCAGTATTTT
CASKASLITDTQYF
>TRBD1|TRBJ1-1|TRBV30|.
TGTGCCTGGGAGACCGGGACAGGGACCACTGAAGCTTTCTTT
CAWETGTGTTEAFF
>.|TRBJ2-1|TRBV4-1|.
TGCGCCAGCAGCCAGAGCAATGAGCAGTTCTTC
CASSQSNEQFF
>TRBD1|TRBJ2-7|TRBV6-5|once
TGTGCCAGCAGTTACTCTCCGGGACAGACCTACGAGCAGTACTTC
CASSYSPGQTYEQYF
>.|TRBJ2-7|TRBV7-9|.
TGTGCCAGCAGCTTAAGAGGAGACTCCTACGAGCAGTACTTC
CASSLRGDSYEQYF
>TRBD1|TRBJ2-6|TRBV2|.
TGTGCCAGCAGCAGACAGGGAGTCTCTGGGGCCAACGTCCTGACTTTC
CASSRQGVSGANVLTF
>.|TRBJ1-5|TRBV4-1|few
TGCGCCAGCAGCCCAGGCACTCACGGCCAGCCCCAGCATTTT
CASSPGTHGQPQHF
>TRBD1|TRBJ1-1|TRBV5-6|.
TGTGCCAGCAGAACAACAGGGGGCAGGAACACTGAAGCTTTCTTT
CASRTTGGRNTEAFF